Sequencing of this T cell receptor beta chain was carried out in a study of beta chain features in type 1 diabetes. Broader study findings: TCRB CDR3s from Type 1 diabetes patients were moderately but significantly shorter in all four CD4+ subsets.

To note about this clone: Its antigen remains unidentified.

Every bit of the isolated RNA underwent reverse transcription, so sequencing read expressed TCRB transcripts. This table comes from immunoSEQ multiplex PCR, and its TCRdb copy is limited to in-frame clones, with some not included. The sample records 120,000 or so clones, approximately 15% being singletons. J gave up 12 bases and V 4 bases, and 11 bases lay outside the gene matches. Germline values: CDR1 SGHTA, CDR2 FQGNSA. CDR3 length equals 15 residues. Sequenced sample: central memory CD4+ T cells from blood. The chain has TRBV7-2 and TRBJ2-6; the match to TRBD1 covers 8 bases. The sequence came from a man between 18 and 35 years old with type 1 diabetes. CDR3 residues: CASSSQPSGGFVLTF. As DNA, the CDR3 is TGTGCCAGCAGCTCCCAACCCTCAGGGGGCTTCGTCCTGACTTTC.